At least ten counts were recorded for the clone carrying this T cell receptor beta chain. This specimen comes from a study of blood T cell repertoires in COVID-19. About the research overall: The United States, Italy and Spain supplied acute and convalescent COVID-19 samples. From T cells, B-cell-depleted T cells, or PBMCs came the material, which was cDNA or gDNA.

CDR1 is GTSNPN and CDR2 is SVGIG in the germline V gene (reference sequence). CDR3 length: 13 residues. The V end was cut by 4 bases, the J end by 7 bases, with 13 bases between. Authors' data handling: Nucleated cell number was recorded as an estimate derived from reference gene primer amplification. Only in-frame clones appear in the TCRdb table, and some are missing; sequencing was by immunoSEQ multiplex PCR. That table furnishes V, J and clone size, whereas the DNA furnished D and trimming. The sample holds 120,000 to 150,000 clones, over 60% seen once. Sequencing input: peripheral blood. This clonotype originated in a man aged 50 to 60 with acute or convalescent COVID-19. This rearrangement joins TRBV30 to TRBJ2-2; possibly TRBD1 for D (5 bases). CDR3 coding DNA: TGTGCCTGGACAGGGATTAGGTACGGGGAGCTGTTTTTT. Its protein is CAWTGIRYGELFF.